The T cell receptor beta chain described here comes from a study of control samples from healthy donors and cancer patients. Generated by immunoSEQ multiplex PCR, the TCRdb table keeps only in-frame clones and is missing some. The repertoire consists of more than 70,000 clones, with approximately 94% occurring once and the leading ten covering under 3.5%. Only one count was recorded for this clone. CDR3 length: 15 amino acids. With 4 bases clipped from V and 5 bases from J, the junction kept 6 bases outside the gene matches. Germline CDR1 is MDHEN and CDR2 is SYDVKM. This chain uses TRBV28 with TRBJ1-5; 9 bases fit TRBD1. The sample comprised blood. The receptor comes from a woman aged 30 to 39 in good health. CDR3 loop: CASSYGGTGYQPQHF. The CDR3 coding sequence is TGTGCCAGCAGTTACGGCGGGACAGGGTATCAGCCCCAGCATTTT. Full variable domain (outside the CDR3, taken from reference TRBV28 and TRBJ1-5): DVKVTQSSRYLVKRTGEKVFLECVQDMDHENMFWYRQDPGLGLRLIYFSYDVKMKEKGDIPEGYSVSREKKERFSLILESASTNQTSMYLCASSYGGTGYQPQHFGDGTRLSIL.